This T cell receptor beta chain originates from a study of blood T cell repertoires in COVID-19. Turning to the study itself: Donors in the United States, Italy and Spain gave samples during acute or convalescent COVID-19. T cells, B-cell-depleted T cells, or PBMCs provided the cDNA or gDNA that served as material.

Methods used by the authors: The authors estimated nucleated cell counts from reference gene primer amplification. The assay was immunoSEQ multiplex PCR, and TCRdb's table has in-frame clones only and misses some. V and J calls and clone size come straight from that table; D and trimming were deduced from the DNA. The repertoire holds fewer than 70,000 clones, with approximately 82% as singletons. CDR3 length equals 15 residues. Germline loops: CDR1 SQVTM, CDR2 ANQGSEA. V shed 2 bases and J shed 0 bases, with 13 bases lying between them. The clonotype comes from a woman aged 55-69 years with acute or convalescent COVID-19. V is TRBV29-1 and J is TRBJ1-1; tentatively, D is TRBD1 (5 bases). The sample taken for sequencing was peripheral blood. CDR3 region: CSVEQGGSMNTEAFF. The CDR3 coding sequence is TGCAGCGTTGAACAGGGAGGTTCGATGAACACTGAAGCTTTCTTT.